These 13 T cell receptor beta chains were sequenced from one sample in a study of cytomegalovirus exposure and HLA in healthy donors. PCR used 60 Vbeta primers and 13 Jbeta primers. The table came from immunoSEQ multiplex PCR; TCRdb's copy has only in-frame clones and leaves some out. In the table there are 150,000 to 200,000 clones, 65% to 85% of which are singletons. Material for sequencing was PBMCs. These receptors came from a boy under 10 years old in good health and CMV-seronegative.

The chain employs TRBV27 and TRBJ2-1; 9 bases match TRBD2. CDR3 length equals 15 residues. J was trimmed by 8 bases and V by 5 bases; bases with no gene match: 10. CDR1 is MNHEY and CDR2 is SMNVEV in the germline V gene (reference sequence). The CDR3 nucleotides read TGTGCCAGCAGTCGCCCTGCGGGGGGGCCCCATGAGCAGTTCTTC. It translates to CASSRPAGGPHEQFF.

V usage is TRBV6-5 and J usage is TRBJ1-1, with a possible D match to TRBD1 (6 bases). The germline gives CDR1 MNHEY, CDR2 SVGAGI. The CDR3 is 15 amino acids. V was shortened by 5 bases and J by 1 base, with 14 bases between the two germline ends. The CDR3 loop is CASSRGNGWNTEAFF. The CDR3 DNA reads TGTGCCAGCAGTAGGGGGAATGGGTGGAACACTGAAGCTTTCTTT.

The rearrangement links TRBV19 to TRBJ2-2; tentative D call: TRBD2 (5 bases). The CDR3 is 14 residues long. V dropped 3 bases and J dropped 4 bases, with 9 bases sitting between them. In germline, CDR1 is LNHDA, CDR2 SQIVND (reference sequence). The CDR3: CASSIAGGTGELFF. CDR3 nucleotide sequence: TGTGCCAGTAGTATCGCCGGAGGCACCGGGGAGCTGTTTTTT.

CDR3 DNA sequence: TGTGCCAGCAGTTACGGACAGGGGAGGAACACTGAAGCTTTCTTT. This codes for CASSYGQGRNTEAFF. V and J are TRBV6-5 and TRBJ1-1, with 9 bases aligning to TRBD1. The CDR3 consists of 15 residues. Germline V gene lookup returns CDR1 MNHEY and CDR2 SVGAGI. The V segment lost 2 bases and the J segment 1 base; nucleotides outside the gene matches: 2.

The J gene is TRBJ2-1, the V gene TRBV9; 8 positions agree with TRBD2. The CDR3 runs to 14 residues. V shed 4 bases and J 5 bases; nucleotides not matched to a gene: 5. Germline CDR1 reads SGDLS; CDR2 reads YYNGEE. In DNA, the CDR3 is TGTGCCAGCAGCTTATTAGCGGGACACAATGAGCAGTTCTTC. Encoded protein: CASSLLAGHNEQFF.

The V gene is TRBV15, the J gene TRBJ2-7; 10 bases are shared with TRBD1. Germline CDR1 LNHNV, CDR2 YYDKDF (reference sequence). V shed 11 bases and J 5 bases; nucleotides not matched to a gene: 15. This CDR3 has 15 residues. CDR3 in amino acids: CASSDPGQGTNEQYF. The CDR3 DNA is TGTGCCTCCTCCGATCCGGGACAGGGGACCAACGAGCAGTACTTC.

The chain joins TRBV30 to TRBJ1-4; TRBD1 aligns across 7 bases. The CDR3 totals 16 residues. Germline loops: CDR1 GTSNPN, CDR2 SVGIG (reference sequence). Trimming cost V 1 base and J 7 bases; bases outside gene matches: 12. This CDR3 reads CAWSGQNARGIEKLFF. The CDR3 bases are TGTGCCTGGAGTGGGCAGAACGCCAGGGGGATTGAAAAACTGTTTTTT.

J is TRBJ2-1 and V is TRBV7-9; tentative D call: TRBD2 (6 bases). Looked up from germline, CDR1 is SEHNR and CDR2 is FQNEAQ (reference sequence). The length of the CDR3 is 15 residues. Trimming removed 3 bases from V and 6 bases from J, with 15 bases in between. CDR3 nucleotide sequence: TGTGCCAGCAGCTTTCGGGATTTCGGGGGCAATGAGCAGTTCTTC. Amino acid sequence: CASSFRDFGGNEQFF.

The chain links TRBV2 to TRBJ1-1; 7 nucleotides agree with TRBD1. The CDR3 runs to 12 residues. Germline CDR1 SNHLY, CDR2 FYNNEI. V was clipped by 6 bases and J by 6 bases; unmatched bases: 4. DNA of the CDR3: TGTGCCAGCAGACAGGGGACGGCTGAAGCTTTCTTT. This codes for CASRQGTAEAFF.

The chain is built from TRBV19 and TRBJ1-5; D call uncertain. V was clipped by 3 bases and J by 4 bases, with 10 bases between them. Germline CDR1 and CDR2: LNHDA and SQIVND (reference sequence). The CDR3 contains 14 residues. The CDR3 region is CASSIYGINQPQHF. The CDR3 bases are TGTGCCAGTAGTATCTACGGGATAAATCAGCCCCAGCATTTT.

The table lists this clone with a few counts. V and J are TRBV30 and TRBJ2-3; 9 nucleotides match TRBD1. The CDR3 sequence is 13 residues long. The V gene end was trimmed by 5 bases and the J gene end by 2 bases; junction bases not matched to a gene: 2. Germline CDR1 reads GTSNPN; CDR2 reads SVGIG (reference sequence). The CDR3 here is CAWGQGNTDTQYF. CDR3 coding DNA: TGTGCCTGGGGACAGGGGAACACAGATACGCAGTATTTT.

This clone was seen only a few times. The genes are TRBV7-9 and TRBJ2-1; TRBD2 aligns across 8 bases. Losses at the gene ends were 5 bases for V and 10 bases for J; bases not matched to a gene: 13. Per the germline V gene, CDR1 is SEHNR and CDR2 is FQNEAQ (reference sequence). This CDR3 has 15 residues. CDR3 sequence (DNA): TGTGCCAGCAGCATCAGCGGGAGTAAGGCAGTGGAGCAGTTCTTC. It codes for CASSISGSKAVEQFF.

This clone has only one observation. The germline gene is not matched at one end of the junction; a read error may be the cause. The genes are TRBV6-5 and TRBJ1-4, with 7 bases matching TRBD1. The germline CDR1 and CDR2 sequences are MNHEY and SVGAGI. The CDR3 runs 15 residues. The CDR3 reads CASSHSGTDHEKLFF. CDR3 nucleotide sequence: TGTGCCAGCAGCCACTCCGGGACAGACCATGAGAAACTGTTTTTT.